This T cell receptor beta chain was documented in a study of blood T cell repertoires in COVID-19. Turning to the study itself: From T cells, B-cell-depleted T cells, or PBMCs came the material, which was cDNA or gDNA.

The table came from immunoSEQ multiplex PCR; TCRdb's copy has only in-frame clones and leaves some out. The top ten hold around 17% of the sample, which has around 87,000 clones, roughly 79% seen once. Material for sequencing was peripheral blood. The sequence was collected from a human donor in a cohort sampled during active COVID-19.

For the CDR3, the DNA is TGTGCCAGCAGCCTTCTGGGCGGGAGGGCCTACGAGCAGTACTTC. Translating it yields CASSLLGGRAYEQYF. This chain links TRBV5-6 with TRBJ2-7, with 9 bases fitting TRBD2. The ends lost 4 bases at V and 2 bases at J; junction bases unmatched: 7. The CDR3 has 15 amino acids. CDR1 SGHDT and CDR2 YYEEEE come from the germline V gene.